The 27 T cell receptor beta chains listed next were all sequenced from one sample in a study of blood T cell repertoires in COVID-19. TCRdb keeps only in-frame clones here, not all; method: immunoSEQ multiplex PCR. Here the sample spans 130,000 to 150,000 clones, roughly nine tenths being singletons. The specimen sequenced was peripheral blood. Receptors were obtained from a man aged 18 to 30 with COVID-19, enrolled during active disease.

This chain connects TRBV5-1 to TRBJ1-2; no clear D. This CDR3 is 17 amino acids long. Trimming pared 4 bases from V and 1 base from J, leaving 20 bases between. Germline V gene sequence: CDR1 SGHRS, CDR2 YFSETQ. The CDR3 DNA is TGCGCCAGCAGCCTAGACCCCGGCAGCGCCGTTAACTATGGCTACACCTTC. Translating it yields CASSLDPGSAVNYGYTF.

V is TRBV24-1 and J is TRBJ1-5; 9 bases are shared with TRBD1. The V segment lost 9 bases and the J segment 7 bases; nucleotides outside the gene matches: 12. The CDR3 length is 15 residues. Germline V gene data show CDR1 as KGHDR and CDR2 as SFDVKD. This CDR3 is CATSEGGQGAQPQHF. The CDR3 DNA sequence: TGTGCCACCTCCGAAGGGGGACAGGGAGCCCAGCCCCAGCATTTT.

This rearrangement joins TRBV28 to TRBJ2-1; perhaps TRBD2 as D (5 bases). Per the germline V gene, CDR1 is MDHEN and CDR2 is SYDVKM. The CDR3 consists of 15 residues. Trimming pared 6 bases from V and 9 bases from J, leaving 21 bases between. The CDR3: CASSSRRTAKGEQFF. Here the CDR3 DNA reads TGTGCCAGCAGCTCAAGGAGGACCGCGAAAGGTGAGCAGTTCTTC.

This rearrangement joins TRBV5-5 to TRBJ2-2; TRBD1 matches at 9 bases. CDR1 is SGHKS and CDR2 is YYEKEE in the germline V gene (reference sequence). This CDR3 has 16 residues. Germline trimming cut 0 bases from V and 5 bases from J; bases unmatched to any gene: 5. DNA for the CDR3: TGTGCCAGCAGCTTGGCCGGACAGGGGTTTACCGGGGAGCTGTTTTTT. As protein: CASSLAGQGFTGELFF.

The chain couples TRBV6-2 or TRBV6-3 to TRBJ2-1; D gene unclear. Trimming pared 0 bases from V and 2 bases from J, leaving 5 bases between. Germline CDR1 reads MNHEY; CDR2 reads SVGEGT. This CDR3 is built from 14 residues. CDR3 loop: CASSYSGAYNEQFF. The CDR3 region has the DNA TGTGCCAGCAGTTACTCAGGAGCCTACAATGAGCAGTTCTTC.

The J gene is TRBJ2-3, the V gene TRBV24-1; 14 bases map to TRBD2. Per germline, CDR1 KGHDR and CDR2 SFDVKD. This CDR3 comprises 20 residues. V lost 4 bases, J lost 3 bases, and 14 bases stayed unmatched. The CDR3 protein is CATSDPPPKTSGRATDTQYF. The CDR3 DNA reads TGTGCCACCAGTGACCCACCCCCAAAGACTAGCGGGAGGGCAACAGATACGCAGTATTTT.

Here the CDR3 DNA reads TGTGCCAGCAGCGTAGCGTCGGGAGCCTCCGAGCAGTACTTC. Translating gives CASSVASGASEQYF. The V call is TRBV9, the J call TRBJ2-7; possible D gene TRBD2, 6 bases. V was trimmed by 0 bases and J by 6 bases, leaving 13 bases between them. Germline V lookup: CDR1 SGDLS, CDR2 YYNGEE. The CDR3 runs 14 residues.

The chain uses TRBV28 and TRBJ1-5; maybe TRBD1 (5 bases). Trimming removed 5 bases at V and 2 bases at J, with 7 bases between. The CDR3 is 13 amino acids. Germline V gene sequence: CDR1 MDHEN, CDR2 SYDVKM. CDR3 in amino acids: CASSQGGNQPQHF. In DNA, the CDR3 is TGTGCCAGCAGTCAGGGCGGCAATCAGCCCCAGCATTTT. Full variable domain (remainder filled in from reference TRBV28 and TRBJ1-5): DVKVTQSSRYLVKRTGEKVFLECVQDMDHENMFWYRQDPGLGLRLIYFSYDVKMKEKGDIPEGYSVSREKKERFSLILESASTNQTSMYLCASSQGGNQPQHFGDGTRLSIL.

CDR3 amino acids: CASSLRGTGRFGEAFF. The CDR3 bases are TGTGCCAGCAGCCTACGAGGGACAGGGCGATTTGGTGAAGCTTTCTTT. The rearrangement links TRBV7-2 to TRBJ1-1; 9 nucleotides align to TRBD1. The length of the CDR3 is 16 residues. In germline, CDR1 is SGHTA, CDR2 FQGNSA. The trim removed 5 bases at V and 7 bases at J, leaving 14 bases unmatched.

V is TRBV11-3 and J is TRBJ2-2; tentatively, D is TRBD2 (5 bases). Trimming removed 6 bases from V and 1 base from J, with 12 bases in between. This CDR3 has 15 amino acids. CDR1 and CDR2 (germline): SGHNT, YENEEA. In DNA form, the CDR3 reads TGTGCCAGCAGTTCGGGGATGGAGAACACCGGGGAGCTGTTTTTT. It specifies CASSSGMENTGELFF.

The chain employs TRBV27 and TRBJ2-7; D possibly corresponds to TRBD1 (6 bases). Germline V gives CDR1 MNHEY, CDR2 SMNVEV (reference sequence). The ends were cut back, 6 bases at V and 3 bases at J, with 9 bases in the middle. This CDR3 has 12 amino acids. The CDR3 sequence is CASRDRDYEQYF. In nucleotides, the CDR3 is TGTGCCAGCAGGGACAGAGACTACGAGCAGTACTTC.

Worth noting for this clone: At one end the junction does not follow the germline gene, possibly because of a read error. The chain employs TRBV6-1 and TRBJ2-5, with D possibly being TRBD1 (5 bases). Germline lookup yields CDR1 MNHNS and CDR2 SASEGT. The CDR3 has 16 amino acids. The CDR3 nucleotides read TGTGCCAGCAGAGAAGACTTAGGGGTCTACCAAGAGACCCAGTACTTC. Residues: CASREDLGVYQETQYF.

The V call is TRBV6-5, the J call TRBJ2-1; 8 positions match TRBD1. V shed 4 bases and J 8 bases; nucleotides not matched to a gene: 4. Germline V lookup: CDR1 MNHEY, CDR2 SVGAGI. The CDR3 covers 13 residues. As DNA, the CDR3 is TGTGCCAGCAGTTCCACGACAGGGGATGAGCAGTTCTTC. Its protein product is CASSSTTGDEQFF.

This chain connects TRBV27 to TRBJ1-1; D may be TRBD1 (5 bases). V gave up 6 bases and J gave up 5 bases, with 19 bases separating them. Germline-derived CDR1 and CDR2 are MNHEY and SMNVEV (reference sequence). The CDR3 covers 15 residues. The CDR3, as DNA: TGTGCCAGCAGCCCTTGGACAATAAAGGGGACTGAAGCTTTCTTT. This encodes CASSPWTIKGTEAFF.

The V call is TRBV7-8, the J call TRBJ2-7; 9 nucleotides align to TRBD1. The germline V gene encodes CDR1 SGHVS and CDR2 FQNEAQ. This CDR3 has 17 amino acids. After removal of 1 base from V and 3 bases from J, the junction contained 10 bases not matched to a gene. CDR3 in DNA: TGTGCCAGCAGCTTAGGGGCCGGGACAGGGACCGGCTACGAGCAGTACTTC. It codes for CASSLGAGTGTGYEQYF.

This sequence joins TRBV27 and TRBJ2-7; 14 bases line up with TRBD2. The germline V gene has CDR1 MNHEY and CDR2 SMNVEV (reference sequence). This CDR3 has 17 amino acids. V was clipped by 3 bases and J by 6 bases; unmatched bases: 10. CDR3 bases: TGTGCCAGCAGTTTCTCCATCGGGACTAGCGGGAGTGGCGAGCAGTACTTC. Protein product: CASSFSIGTSGSGEQYF.

The V gene is TRBV6-5, the J gene TRBJ2-2; D unresolved. V was trimmed by 10 bases and J by 6 bases, leaving 12 bases between them. CDR1 is MNHEY and CDR2 is SVGAGI in the germline V gene. This CDR3 region has 12 residues. The CDR3 spells CATLSEAGELFF. CDR3 coding DNA: TGTGCCACCCTTAGTGAGGCCGGGGAGCTGTTTTTT.

The chain is built from TRBV6-5 and TRBJ2-7, with TRBD2 as a possible D gene (5 bases). Per the germline V gene, CDR1 is MNHEY and CDR2 is SVGAGI. The CDR3 is 14 amino acids. V dropped 6 bases and J dropped 2 bases, with 14 bases sitting between them. The CDR3 region has the DNA TGTGCCAGCAGGTCGGGGTTGCCTCCCTACGAGCAGTACTTC. Residues: CASRSGLPPYEQYF.

The CDR3 DNA reads as TGTGCCAGCAGCGAGGGGACACGTTTAACTGAAGCTTTCTTT. Translating gives CASSEGTRLTEAFF. V is TRBV9 and J is TRBJ1-1; D is possibly TRBD1 (6 bases). The CDR3 is 14 residues long. Germline loops: CDR1 SGDLS, CDR2 YYNGEE. The V and J ends lost 3 bases and 5 bases respectively, with 14 bases between them.

V and J are TRBV2 and TRBJ2-1, with TRBD2 identical over 7 bases. The CDR3 extends over 14 amino acids. Per germline, CDR1 SNHLY and CDR2 FYNNEI. V was clipped by 6 bases and J by 2 bases; unmatched bases: 4. DNA for the CDR3: TGTGCCAGCAGGGGGGGGGTAACCTACAATGAGCAGTTCTTC. Translated: CASRGGVTYNEQFF.

This chain connects TRBV30 to TRBJ2-7, with no clear D. V was clipped by 0 bases and J by 3 bases, with 9 bases between them. The CDR3 covers 13 residues. Germline V gene lookup returns CDR1 GTSNPN and CDR2 SVGIG (reference sequence). CDR3 nucleotides: TGTGCCTGGAGTGTATCCAGGAACTACGAGCAGTACTTC. This gives the protein CAWSVSRNYEQYF.

This chain joins TRBV7-9 and TRBJ1-5; the D gene is possibly TRBD1 (6 bases). V shed 5 bases and J shed 7 bases, with 15 bases lying between them. This CDR3 contains 14 residues. The germline CDR1 and CDR2 sequences are SEHNR and FQNEAQ (reference sequence). CDR3 loop: CASSPKGVDQPQHF. In DNA form, the CDR3 reads TGTGCCAGCAGCCCAAAGGGGGTAGACCAGCCCCAGCATTTT.

V is TRBV13 and J is TRBJ1-2; perhaps TRBD1 as D (6 bases). CDR1 and CDR2 from the germline V gene are PRHDT and FYEKMQ (reference sequence). V was cut by 0 bases and J by 5 bases, with 7 bases left in between. This CDR3 comprises 13 residues. The CDR3 bases are TGTGCCAGCAGCTTAGGACAGGGATATGGCTACACCTTC. This sequence encodes CASSLGQGYGYTF.

The J gene is TRBJ1-2, the V gene TRBV14; D is ambiguous. CDR1 is SGHDN, CDR2 FVKESK, per germline. V was shortened by 0 bases and J by 14 bases, with 19 bases between the two germline ends. The CDR3 is 14 amino acids. Here the CDR3 DNA reads TGTGCCAGCAGCCAAGAGCGTCGGCAAGACTCCTTTACCTTC. Translated: CASSQERRQDSFTF.

This chain uses TRBV7-6 with TRBJ1-1, with 11 bases matching TRBD1. Trimming took 4 bases from V and 1 from J; bases not matched to a gene: 5. Germline values: CDR1 SGHVS, CDR2 FNYEAQ. This CDR3 region has 16 residues. CDR3 sequence reads: CASSWDRGSGNTEAFF. For the CDR3, the DNA is TGTGCCAGCAGCTGGGACAGGGGGTCGGGGAACACTGAAGCTTTCTTT.

In its sample, this clone was seen a few times. The chain uses TRBV19 and TRBJ2-2; D perhaps matches TRBD1 (5 bases). Germline V CDR1 and CDR2: LNHDA, SQIVND (reference sequence). Trimming shortened V by 8 bases and J by 3 bases, and 13 bases separated the two germline ends. CDR3 length equals 14 residues. The CDR3 sequence: CASFAGWDTGELFF. The DNA of the CDR3 is TGTGCCAGTTTTGCAGGGTGGGACACCGGGGAGCTGTTTTTT.

This clone was counted a few times. This chain connects TRBV5-4 to TRBJ1-1; possibly TRBD1 for D (6 bases). This CDR3 comprises 14 residues. The V end was cut by 5 bases, the J end by 2 bases, with 13 bases between. Germline CDR1 SGHNT, CDR2 YYREEE (reference sequence). This CDR3 reads CASRPGQTNTEAFF. CDR3 bases: TGTGCCAGCAGGCCCGGACAGACAAACACTGAAGCTTTCTTT.